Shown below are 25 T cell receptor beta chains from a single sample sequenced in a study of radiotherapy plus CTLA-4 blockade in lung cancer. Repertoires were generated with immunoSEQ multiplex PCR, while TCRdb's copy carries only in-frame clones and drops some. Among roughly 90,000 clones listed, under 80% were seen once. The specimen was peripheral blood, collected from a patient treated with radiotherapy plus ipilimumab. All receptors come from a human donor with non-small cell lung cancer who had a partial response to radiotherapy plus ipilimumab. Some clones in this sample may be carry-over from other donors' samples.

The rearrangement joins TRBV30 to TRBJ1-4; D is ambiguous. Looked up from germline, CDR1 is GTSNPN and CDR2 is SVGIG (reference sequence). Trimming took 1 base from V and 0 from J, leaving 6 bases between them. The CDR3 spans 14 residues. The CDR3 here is CAWSGGATNEKLFF. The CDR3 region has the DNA TGTGCCTGGAGTGGAGGTGCAACTAATGAAAAACTGTTTTTT. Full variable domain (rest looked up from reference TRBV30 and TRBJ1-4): SQTIHQWPATLVQPVGSPLSLECTVEGTSNPNLYWYRQAAGRGLQLLFYSVGIGQISSEVPQNLSASRPQDRQFILSSKKLLLSDSGFYLCAWSGGATNEKLFFGSGTQLSVL.

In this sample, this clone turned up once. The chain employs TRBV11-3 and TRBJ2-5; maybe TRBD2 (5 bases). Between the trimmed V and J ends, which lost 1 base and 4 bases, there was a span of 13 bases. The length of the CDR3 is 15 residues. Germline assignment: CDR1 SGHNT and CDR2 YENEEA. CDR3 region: CASSLGLKEIETQYF. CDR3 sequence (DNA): TGTGCCAGCAGCTTAGGACTAAAAGAAATAGAGACCCAGTACTTC.

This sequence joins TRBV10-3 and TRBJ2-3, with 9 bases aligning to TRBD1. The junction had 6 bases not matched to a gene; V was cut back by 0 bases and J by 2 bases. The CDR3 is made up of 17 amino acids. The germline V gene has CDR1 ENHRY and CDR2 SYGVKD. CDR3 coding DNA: TGTGCCATCAGTGAGTCCTGGGACAGGGTCCCCACAGATACGCAGTATTTT. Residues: CAISESWDRVPTDTQYF.

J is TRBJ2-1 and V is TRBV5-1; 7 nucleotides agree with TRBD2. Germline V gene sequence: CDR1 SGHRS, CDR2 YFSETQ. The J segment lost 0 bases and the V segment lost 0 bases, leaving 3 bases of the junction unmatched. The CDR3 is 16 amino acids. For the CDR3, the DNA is TGCGCCAGCAGCTTGGTCGGGGGGAGCTCCTACAATGAGCAGTTCTTC. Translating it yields CASSLVGGSSYNEQFF.

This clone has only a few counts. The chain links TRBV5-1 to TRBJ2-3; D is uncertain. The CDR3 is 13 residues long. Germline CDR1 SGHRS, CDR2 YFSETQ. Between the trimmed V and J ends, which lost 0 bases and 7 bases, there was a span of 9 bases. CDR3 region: CASSLGPYNTQYF. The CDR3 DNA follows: TGCGCCAGCAGCTTGGGTCCTTATAATACGCAGTATTTT.

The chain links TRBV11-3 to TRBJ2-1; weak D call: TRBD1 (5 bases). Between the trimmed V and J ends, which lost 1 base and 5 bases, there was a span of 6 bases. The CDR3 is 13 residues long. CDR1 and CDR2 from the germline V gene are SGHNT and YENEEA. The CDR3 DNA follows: TGTGCCAGCAGCTTAGGCAGGGACAATGAGCAGTTCTTC. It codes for CASSLGRDNEQFF.

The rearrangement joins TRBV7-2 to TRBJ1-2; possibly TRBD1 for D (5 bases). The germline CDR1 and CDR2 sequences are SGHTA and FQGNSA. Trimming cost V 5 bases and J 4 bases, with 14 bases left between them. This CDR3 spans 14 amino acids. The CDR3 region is CASSPRSGLYGYTF. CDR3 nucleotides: TGTGCCAGCAGCCCTAGGTCGGGACTCTATGGCTACACCTTC.

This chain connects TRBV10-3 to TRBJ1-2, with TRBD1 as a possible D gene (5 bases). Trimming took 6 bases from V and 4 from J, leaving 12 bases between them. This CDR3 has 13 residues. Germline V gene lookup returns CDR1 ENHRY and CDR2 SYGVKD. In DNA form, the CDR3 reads TGTGCCATCAGAGCGGGACTGACCTATGGCTACACCTTC. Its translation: CAIRAGLTYGYTF.

CDR3 sequence reads: CATKVAGTISSDTQYF. The DNA for the CDR3 is TGTGCCACCAAAGTAGCGGGGACAATTTCATCTGATACGCAGTATTTT. V and J are TRBV10-3 and TRBJ2-3; 8 nucleotides match TRBD2. J lost 6 bases, V lost 10 bases, and 18 bases had no gene match. Germline V CDR1 and CDR2: ENHRY, SYGVKD. The CDR3 has 16 residues.

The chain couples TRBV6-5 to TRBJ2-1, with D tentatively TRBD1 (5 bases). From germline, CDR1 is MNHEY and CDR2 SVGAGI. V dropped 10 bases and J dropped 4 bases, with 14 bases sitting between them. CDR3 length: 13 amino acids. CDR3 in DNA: TGTGCCACCCGGCCAGGGTCGTACAATGAGCAGTTCTTC. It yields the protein CATRPGSYNEQFF.

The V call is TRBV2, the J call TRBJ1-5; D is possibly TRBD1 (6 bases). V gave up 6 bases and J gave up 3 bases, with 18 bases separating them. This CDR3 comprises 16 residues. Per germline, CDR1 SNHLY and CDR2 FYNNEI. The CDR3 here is CASSKEQGASNQPQHF. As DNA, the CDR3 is TGTGCCAGCAGCAAAGAACAGGGCGCCTCCAATCAGCCCCAGCATTTT.

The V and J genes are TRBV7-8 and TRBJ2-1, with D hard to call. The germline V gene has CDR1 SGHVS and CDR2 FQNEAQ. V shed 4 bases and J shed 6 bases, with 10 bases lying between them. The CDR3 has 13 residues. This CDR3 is CASSSRSINEQFF. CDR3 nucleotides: TGTGCCAGCAGCTCGCGGAGTATCAATGAGCAGTTCTTC.

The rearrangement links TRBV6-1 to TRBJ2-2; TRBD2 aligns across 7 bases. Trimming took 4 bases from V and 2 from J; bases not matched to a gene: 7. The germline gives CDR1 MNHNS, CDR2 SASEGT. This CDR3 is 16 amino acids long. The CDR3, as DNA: TGTGCCAGCAGTGGGGGAAGCGGGATTAACACCGGGGAGCTGTTTTTT. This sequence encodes CASSGGSGINTGELFF.

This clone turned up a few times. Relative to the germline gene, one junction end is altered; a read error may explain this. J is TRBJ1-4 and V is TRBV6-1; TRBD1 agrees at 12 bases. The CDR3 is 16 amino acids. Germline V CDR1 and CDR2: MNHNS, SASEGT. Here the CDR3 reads CASREGTGGAREKLFF. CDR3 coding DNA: TGTGCCAGCAGGGAAGGGACAGGGGGCGCACGGGAAAAACTGTTTTTT.

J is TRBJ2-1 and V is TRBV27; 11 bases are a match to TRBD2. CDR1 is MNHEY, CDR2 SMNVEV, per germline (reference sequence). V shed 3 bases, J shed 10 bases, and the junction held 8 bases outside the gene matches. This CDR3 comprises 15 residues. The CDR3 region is CASSFSGRAMGEQFF. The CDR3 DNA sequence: TGTGCCAGCAGTTTTAGCGGGAGGGCGATGGGGGAGCAGTTCTTC.

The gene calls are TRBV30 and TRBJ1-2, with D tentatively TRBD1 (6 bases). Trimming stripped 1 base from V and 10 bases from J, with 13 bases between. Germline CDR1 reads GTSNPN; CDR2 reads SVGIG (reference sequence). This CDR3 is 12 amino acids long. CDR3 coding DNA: TGTGCCTGGAGTGATACAGGGCTCGACTACACCTTC. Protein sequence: CAWSDTGLDYTF. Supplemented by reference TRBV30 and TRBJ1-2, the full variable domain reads SQTIHQWPATLVQPVGSPLSLECTVEGTSNPNLYWYRQAAGRGLQLLFYSVGIGQISSEVPQNLSASRPQDRQFILSSKKLLLSDSGFYLCAWSDTGLDYTFGSGTRLTVV.

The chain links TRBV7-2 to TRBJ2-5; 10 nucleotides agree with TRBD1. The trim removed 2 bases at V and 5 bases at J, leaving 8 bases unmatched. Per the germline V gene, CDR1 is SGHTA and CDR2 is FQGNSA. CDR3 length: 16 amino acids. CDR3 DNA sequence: TGTGCCAGCAGCTTACAGAGGGACAGGGGCCGGGAGACCCAGTACTTC. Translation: CASSLQRDRGRETQYF.

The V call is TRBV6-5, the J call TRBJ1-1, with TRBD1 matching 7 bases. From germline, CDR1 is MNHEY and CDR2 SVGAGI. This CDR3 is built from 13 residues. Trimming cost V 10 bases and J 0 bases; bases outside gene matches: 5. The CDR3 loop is CATQGQLNTEAFF. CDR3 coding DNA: TGTGCCACCCAGGGACAGTTGAACACTGAAGCTTTCTTT.

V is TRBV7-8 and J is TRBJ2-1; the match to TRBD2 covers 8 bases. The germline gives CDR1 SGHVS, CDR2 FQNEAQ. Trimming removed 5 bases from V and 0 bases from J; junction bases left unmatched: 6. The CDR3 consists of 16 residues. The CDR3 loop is CASSDPGLVSYNEQFF. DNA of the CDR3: TGTGCCAGCAGCGACCCGGGACTAGTCTCCTACAATGAGCAGTTCTTC.

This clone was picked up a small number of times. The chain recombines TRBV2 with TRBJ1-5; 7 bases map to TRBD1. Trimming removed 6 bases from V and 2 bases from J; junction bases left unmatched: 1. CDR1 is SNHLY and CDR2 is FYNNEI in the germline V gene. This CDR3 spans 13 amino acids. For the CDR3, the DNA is TGTGCCAGCAGGGGGACAGGCAATCAGCCCCAGCATTTT. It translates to CASRGTGNQPQHF.

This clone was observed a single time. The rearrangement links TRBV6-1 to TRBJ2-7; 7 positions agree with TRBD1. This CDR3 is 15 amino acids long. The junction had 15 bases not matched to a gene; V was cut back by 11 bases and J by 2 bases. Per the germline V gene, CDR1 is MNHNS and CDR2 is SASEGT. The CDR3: CAGAPRQGETYEQYF. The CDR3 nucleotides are TGTGCCGGGGCCCCGCGACAGGGCGAGACCTACGAGCAGTACTTC.

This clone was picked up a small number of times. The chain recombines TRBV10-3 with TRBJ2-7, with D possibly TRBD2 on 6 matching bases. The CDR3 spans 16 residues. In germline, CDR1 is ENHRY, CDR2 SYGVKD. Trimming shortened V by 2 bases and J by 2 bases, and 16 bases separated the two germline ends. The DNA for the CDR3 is TGTGCCATCAGTGAGGTTTCCGGGAGCTTGGCCTACGAGCAGTACTTC. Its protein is CAISEVSGSLAYEQYF.

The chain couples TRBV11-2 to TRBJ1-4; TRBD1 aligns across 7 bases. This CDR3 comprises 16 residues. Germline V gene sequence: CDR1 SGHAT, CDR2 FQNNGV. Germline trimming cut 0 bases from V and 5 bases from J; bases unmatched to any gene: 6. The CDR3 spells CASSLDPGQKNEKLFF. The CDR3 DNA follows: TGTGCCAGCAGCTTAGATCCGGGACAGAAGAATGAAAAACTGTTTTTT.

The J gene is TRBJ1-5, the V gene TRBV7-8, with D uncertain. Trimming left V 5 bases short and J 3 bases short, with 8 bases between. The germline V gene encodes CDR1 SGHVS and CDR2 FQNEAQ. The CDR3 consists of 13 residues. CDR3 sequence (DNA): TGTGCCAGCAGCCCACAAGTCAATCAGCCCCAGCATTTT. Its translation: CASSPQVNQPQHF. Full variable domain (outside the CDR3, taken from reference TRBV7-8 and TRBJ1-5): GAGVSQSPRYKVAKRGQDVALRCDPISGHVSLFWYQQALGQGPEFLTYFQNEAQLDKSGLPSDRFFAERPEGSVSTLKIQRTQQEDSAVYLCASSPQVNQPQHFGDGTRLSIL.

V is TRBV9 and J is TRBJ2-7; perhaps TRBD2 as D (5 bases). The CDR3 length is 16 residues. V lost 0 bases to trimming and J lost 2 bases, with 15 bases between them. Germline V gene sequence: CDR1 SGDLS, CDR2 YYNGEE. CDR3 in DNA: TGTGCCAGCAGCGTAGTGCAACTAGAATTAGCCTACGAGCAGTACTTC. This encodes CASSVVQLELAYEQYF.